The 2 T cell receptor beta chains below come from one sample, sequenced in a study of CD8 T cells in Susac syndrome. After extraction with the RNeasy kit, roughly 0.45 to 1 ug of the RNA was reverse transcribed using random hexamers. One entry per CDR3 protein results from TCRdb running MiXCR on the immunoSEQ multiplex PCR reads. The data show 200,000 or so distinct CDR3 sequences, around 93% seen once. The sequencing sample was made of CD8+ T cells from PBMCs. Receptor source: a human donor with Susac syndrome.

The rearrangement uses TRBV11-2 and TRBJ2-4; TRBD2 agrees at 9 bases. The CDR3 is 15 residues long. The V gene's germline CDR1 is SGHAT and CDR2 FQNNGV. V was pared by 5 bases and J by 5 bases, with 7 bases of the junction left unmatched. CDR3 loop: CASSLTGTSQNIQYF. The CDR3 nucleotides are TGTGCCAGCAGCCTAACCGGGACTAGCCAAAACATTCAGTACTTC.

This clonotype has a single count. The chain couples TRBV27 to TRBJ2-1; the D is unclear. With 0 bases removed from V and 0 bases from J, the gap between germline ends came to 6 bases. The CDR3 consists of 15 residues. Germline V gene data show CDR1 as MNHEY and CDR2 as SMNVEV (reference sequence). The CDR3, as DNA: TGTGCCAGCAGTTTATCCAAAAGCTCCTACAATGAGCAGTTCTTC. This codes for CASSLSKSSYNEQFF.